Each of the 20 T cell receptor beta chains below was sequenced from the same sample in a study of T cell repertoires in cytomegalovirus infection. Using its own MiXCR run on the reads, TCRdb lists one record per CDR3 protein. The repertoire holds under 350,000 distinct CDR3 sequences, with 8% to 10% as singletons. The sequenced material came from PBMCs. These receptors were collected from a human donor in good health (CMV status not recorded). Some clones in this sample may be carry-over from other donors' samples.

There are a few counts of this clonotype. CDR3 nucleotide sequence: TGTGCCACCAGCGGGGGGACGCACCTCGGGGGCGAGCAGTACTTC. Protein: CATSGGTHLGGEQYF. The genes are TRBV15 and TRBJ2-7; a possible D gene is TRBD2 (6 bases). The CDR3 runs 15 residues. Germline loops: CDR1 LNHNV, CDR2 YYDKDF (reference sequence). The V end was cut by 5 bases, the J end by 6 bases, with 20 bases between.

This clonotype came up many times. V gene TRBV19 combines with J gene TRBJ2-1, with D maybe TRBD1 (6 bases). Trimming left V 5 bases short and J 4 bases short, with 15 bases between. This CDR3 has 15 residues. Germline CDR1 and CDR2: LNHDA and SQIVND (reference sequence). CDR3 sequence reads: CASSAWTASYNEQFF. In DNA, the CDR3 is TGTGCCAGTAGTGCATGGACAGCTAGTTACAATGAGCAGTTCTTC.

This clonotype showed up many times. This chain links TRBV7-2 with TRBJ1-2; D call uncertain. Trimming shortened V by 2 bases and J by 0 bases, and 13 bases separated the two germline ends. Germline CDR1 SGHTA, CDR2 FQGNSA. The CDR3 consists of 16 residues. This CDR3 reads CASSLSSTGTNYGYTF. The CDR3 nucleotides are TGTGCCAGCAGCTTAAGCTCGACGGGAACTAACTATGGCTACACCTTC.

V usage is TRBV5-1 and J usage is TRBJ2-1; D perhaps matches TRBD1 (6 bases). V lost 0 bases and J 9 bases, leaving 13 bases between the germline ends. CDR1 is SGHRS and CDR2 is YFSETQ in the germline V gene. This CDR3 is built from 14 residues. The CDR3 DNA is TGCGCCAGCAGCTTGGGGCCCACAGGGAGTGAGCAGTTCTTC. Its protein product is CASSLGPTGSEQFF.

This clonotype was observed many times. This chain uses TRBV5-4 with TRBJ2-2; no clear D. V lost 0 bases and J lost 0, with 6 bases in between. The germline CDR1 and CDR2 sequences are SGHNT and YYREEE (reference sequence). The CDR3 is 15 amino acids. The CDR3 nucleotides read TGTGCCAGCAGCTTGGGCAGTTCGAACACCGGGGAGCTGTTTTTT. Protein: CASSLGSSNTGELFF.

This clonotype appeared a few times. The chain couples TRBV20-1 to TRBJ1-1; tentative D call: TRBD1 (5 bases). The V gene lost 6 bases and the J gene lost 4 bases, with 21 bases spanning the gap. This CDR3 spans 15 amino acids. From germline, CDR1 is DFQATT and CDR2 SNEGSKA (reference sequence). CDR3 protein: CSATSSGARGTEAFF. In DNA form, the CDR3 reads TGCAGTGCCACCTCATCTGGGGCAAGAGGCACTGAAGCTTTCTTT.

This clonotype was counted many times. V gene TRBV5-5 combines with J gene TRBJ2-7; TRBD2 matches at 9 bases. CDR3 size: 15 residues. The junction had 7 bases not matched to a gene; V was cut back by 4 bases and J by 2 bases. Germline lookup yields CDR1 SGHKS and CDR2 YYEKEE (reference sequence). The CDR3 coding sequence is TGTGCCAGCAGCCCCAGCGGGGGGCGAACCTACGAGCAGTACTTC. Protein sequence: CASSPSGGRTYEQYF. Supplemented by reference TRBV5-5 and TRBJ2-7, the full variable domain reads DAGVTQSPTHLIKTRGQQVTLRCSPISGHKSVSWYQQVLGQGPQFIFQYYEKEERGRGNFPDRFSARQFPNYSSELNVNALLLGDSALYLCASSPSGGRTYEQYFGPGTRLTVT.

This clonotype was seen repeatedly, ten times or more. The chain joins TRBV28 to TRBJ1-2; D is perhaps TRBD1 (5 bases). CDR3 length: 10 amino acids. The V gene lost 10 bases and the J gene lost 11 bases, with 14 bases spanning the gap. Germline CDR1 reads MDHEN; CDR2 reads SYDVKM. The CDR3 spells CATGRETYTF. The CDR3 DNA reads as TGTGCCACTGGCAGGGAGACGTACACCTTC.

Only a few counts were recorded for this clonotype. This chain joins TRBV20-1 and TRBJ2-7, with D perhaps matching TRBD1 (6 bases). This CDR3 has 14 residues. The germline V gene has CDR1 DFQATT and CDR2 SNEGSKA (reference sequence). The V end was cut by 6 bases, the J end by 2 bases, with 17 bases between. DNA for the CDR3: TGCAGTGCAGATGACAGGAGCCAACCCTACGAGCAGTACTTC. It is translated as CSADDRSQPYEQYF.

Here the CDR3 reads CASSYSGARTDTQYF. The CDR3 DNA reads TGTGCCAGCAGTTACTCGGGGGCGCGGACAGATACGCAGTATTTT. The V and J genes are TRBV6-2 or TRBV6-3 and TRBJ2-3; maybe TRBD1 (6 bases). The germline CDR1 and CDR2 sequences are MNHEY and SVGEGT. The CDR3 has 15 amino acids. Trimming removed 0 bases from V and 3 bases from J, with 10 bases in between.

V is TRBV5-5 and J is TRBJ1-1; 10 bases line up with TRBD1. J lost 6 bases, V lost 4 bases, and 12 bases had no gene match. CDR1 is SGHKS and CDR2 is YYEKEE in the germline V gene (reference sequence). The CDR3 length is 16 residues. Written as DNA, the CDR3 is TGTGCCAGCAGCCAACCCGGGACAGGGGAGGGAGCTGAAGCTTTCTTT. It is translated as CASSQPGTGEGAEAFF.

This clonotype occurred many times. The chain joins TRBV7-2 to TRBJ2-7; either TRBD1 or TRBD2 may supply D (5 bases each). CDR1 and CDR2 from the germline V gene are SGHTA and FQGNSA. The CDR3 extends over 14 amino acids. Trimming took off 5 bases at V and 7 bases at J, with 18 bases between the two ends. The CDR3 coding sequence is TGTGCCAGCAGCCCAGAAGGGCGCTGGGGGGAGCAGTACGTC. It encodes CASSPEGRWGEQYV.

On this clonotype itself: Possible read error: a much larger clone is one base away. The chain links TRBV6-6 to TRBJ1-1; D is perhaps TRBD1 (5 bases). Germline V gene lookup returns CDR1 MNHNY and CDR2 SVGAGI (reference sequence). The CDR3 is made up of 14 amino acids. The CDR3 sequence: CTSSYRDSNTEAFF. The DNA for the CDR3 is TGTACCAGCAGTTACCGGGACTCCAACACTGAAGCTTTCTTT.

This clonotype came up many times. The chain couples TRBV7-2 to TRBJ2-3; D ambiguous. The CDR3 runs 12 residues. Germline V gene data show CDR1 as SGHTA and CDR2 as FQGNSA. V dropped 6 bases and J dropped 6 bases, with 10 bases sitting between them. The chain's CDR3 is CASSFYGDTQYF. The CDR3 region has the DNA TGTGCCAGCAGTTTCTATGGGGATACGCAGTATTTT. The whole variable domain, filled in from reference TRBV7-2 and TRBJ2-3, reads GAGVSQSPSNKVTEKGKDVELRCDPISGHTALYWYRQSLGQGLEFLIYFQGNSAPDKSGLPSDRFSAERTGGSVSTLTIQRTQQEDSAVYLCASSFYGDTQYFGPGTRLTVL.

This clonotype was recorded at least ten times. As DNA, the CDR3 is TGCAGTGCCCGGGACAGGGGTCACGAGCAGTACTTC. This gives the protein CSARDRGHEQYF. The gene calls are TRBV20-1 and TRBJ2-7; 10 bases align to TRBD1. The CDR3 has 12 residues. V was pared by 6 bases and J by 5 bases, with 4 bases of the junction left unmatched. CDR1 DFQATT and CDR2 SNEGSKA come from the germline V gene (reference sequence).

This clonotype has just a few counts. The rearrangement links TRBV20-1 to TRBJ2-1, with 11 bases identical to TRBD2. The germline V gene encodes CDR1 DFQATT and CDR2 SNEGSKA (reference sequence). CDR3 size: 14 residues. V shed 4 bases, J shed 6 bases, and the junction held 5 bases outside the gene matches. In DNA, the CDR3 is TGCAGTGCTAAGACTAGCGGGGCTACCAATGAGCAGTTCTTC. The encoded protein is CSAKTSGATNEQFF.

The J gene is TRBJ1-3, the V gene TRBV20-1; tentative D call: TRBD1 (5 bases). The length of the CDR3 is 13 residues. With 5 bases removed from V and 4 bases from J, the gap between germline ends came to 12 bases. CDR1 and CDR2 (germline): DFQATT, SNEGSKA (reference sequence). The CDR3 DNA reads as TGCAGTGCTGCCAGGGATGGAGGAAACACCATATATTTT. Encoded protein: CSAARDGGNTIYF.

This clonotype was detected many times. The V call is TRBV14, the J call TRBJ1-5; possible D gene TRBD1, 5 bases. Between the trimmed V and J ends, which lost 1 base and 9 bases, there was a span of 10 bases. Germline-derived CDR1 and CDR2 are SGHDN and FVKESK. The CDR3 totals 13 residues. CDR3: CASSQAARGPQHF. CDR3 in DNA: TGTGCCAGCAGCCAAGCAGCTAGGGGGCCCCAGCATTTT.

This clonotype occurred many times. The V and J genes are TRBV12-3 or TRBV12-4 and TRBJ2-7; no clear D. The CDR3 is 14 residues long. Trimming pared 3 bases from V and 3 bases from J, leaving 12 bases between. The CDR3 DNA follows: TGTGCCAGCAGTTTTGGCCCCGGTCGCTACGAGCAGTACTTC. Its translation is CASSFGPGRYEQYF.

Ten or more counts support this clonotype. The chain couples TRBV19 to TRBJ2-2; D may match TRBD1 or TRBD2 (7 bases each). The CDR3 spans 15 residues. V lost 9 bases, J lost 0 bases, and 14 bases lay in between. Germline assignment: CDR1 LNHDA and CDR2 SQIVND (reference sequence). CDR3 sequence (DNA): TGTGCCAGCCGACAGGGAGGGACGAACACCGGGGAGCTGTTTTTT. This sequence encodes CASRQGGTNTGELFF.